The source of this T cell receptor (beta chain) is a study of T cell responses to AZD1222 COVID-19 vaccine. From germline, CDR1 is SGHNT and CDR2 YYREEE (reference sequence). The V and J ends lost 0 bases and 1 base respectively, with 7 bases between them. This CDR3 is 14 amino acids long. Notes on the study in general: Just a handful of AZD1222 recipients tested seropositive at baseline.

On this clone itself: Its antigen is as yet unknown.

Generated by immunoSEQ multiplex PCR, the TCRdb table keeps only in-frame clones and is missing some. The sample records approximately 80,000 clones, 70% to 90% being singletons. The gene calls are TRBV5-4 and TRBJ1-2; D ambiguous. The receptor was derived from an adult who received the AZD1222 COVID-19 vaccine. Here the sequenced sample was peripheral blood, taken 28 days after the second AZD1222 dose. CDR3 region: CASSLVSNNYGYTF. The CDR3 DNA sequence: TGTGCCAGCAGCTTGGTTAGCAATAACTATGGCTACACCTTC.